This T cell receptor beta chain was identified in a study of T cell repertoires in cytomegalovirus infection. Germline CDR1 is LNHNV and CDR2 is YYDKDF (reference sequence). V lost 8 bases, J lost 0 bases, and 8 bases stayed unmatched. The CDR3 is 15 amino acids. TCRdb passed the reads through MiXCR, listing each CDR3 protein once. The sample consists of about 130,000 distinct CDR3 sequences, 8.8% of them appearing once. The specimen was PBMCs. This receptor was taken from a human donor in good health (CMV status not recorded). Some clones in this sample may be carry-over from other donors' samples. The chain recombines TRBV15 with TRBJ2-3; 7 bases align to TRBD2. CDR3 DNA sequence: TGTGCCACCTCTGGCGGGGGTCTTAGCACAGATACGCAGTATTTT. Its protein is CATSGGGLSTDTQYF.